This entry is about one T cell receptor beta chain. Its antigen target is currently unknown. Qualities for individual bases were not recorded, and no much larger clone is one base off. Preparation of the library involved the immunoSEQ multiplex PCR assay. The deep sequencing platform assayed about 10^5 TCR templates per sample. Genomic DNA extracted from sorted T cells was used for TCRbeta CDR3 sequencing. Processing in the source paper ran as follows. The R programming language was used for clonal analysis of TCRbeta CDR3 data. Comparing unstimulated samples against CFSE-low samples taken after the reaction was how alloreactive CD4+ and CD8+ clones were defined. Alloreactive CD4+ clones were assigned to regulatory or non-regulatory origin by matching sequences to sorted unstimulated Treg and non-Treg repertoires. Drawn from immuneACCESS, this table holds only the in-frame rearrangements with V and J called that TCRdb kept. Clones are partly lost; checked studies trace under half to an unresolved V gene and leave the rest unexplained. The V and J calls and clone size were taken over from that table, and D and trimming were inferred from the DNA. The sample table shows roughly 80,000 clones, and 87% are seen once. The ten largest clones take up 1.5% of the sample.

The sample originates from a study of siplizumab effects on memory and regulatory T cells (dated by TCRdb to 2018 to 2020). Some background on the complete study: The study examined how the anti-CD2 antibody siplizumab affects alloreactive T-cell subsets in allogeneic mixed lymphocyte reactions built from human PBMCs. What the research found in general, with its limitations: For roughly 80-97% of proliferating CD4+ or CD8+ clones, no naive or memory phenotype could be assigned. The cumulative frequency of alloreactive sequences that could be traced back to unstimulated CD4+ memory T cells was significantly reduced by siplizumab. Among mappable alloreactive CD4+ clones, an average Treg-derived fraction of roughly 69% was observed with siplizumab, compared with 26.9% in control reactions. Sequences below about 10^-5 frequency were poorly captured, so only a minor fraction of alloreactive clones could be mapped to unstimulated subsets. Unstimulated naive T cells appeared to be more diverse than memory T cells, and naive cells seemed to make a substantial contribution to the alloresponse. No functional confirmation was obtained for the suppressive function of proliferating Tregs from siplizumab cultures.

Sorted unstimulated T cells and proliferating T cells recovered from mixed lymphocyte reactions were subjected to TCRbeta CDR3 sequencing. Fresh whole blood from 9 to 11 HLA-typed healthy donors was used to isolate PBMCs. To map where alloreactive clones came from, CD4+ regulatory T cells in the unstimulated state were FACS-sorted. From the cysteine through the phenylalanine, the CDR3 covers 15 amino acids. Only the CDR3 region is kept as DNA, spanning 45 bases read in frame from base 1. Based on the germline V gene, the CDR1 and CDR2 sequences are MDHEN and SYDVKM. Cut back by 3 bases and 3 bases, the V and J ends lie 15 bases apart.

The specimen was Tregs sorted from blood. Recombination linked TRBV28 to TRBJ2-7, and TRBD1 may be the D gene, going by 6 matching bases. The receptor was isolated from a human donor in good health. CDR3 protein: CASSFIRGIVYEQYF. The nucleotides read TGTGCCAGCAGTTTTATCAGGGGCATAGTCTACGAGCAGTACTTC.